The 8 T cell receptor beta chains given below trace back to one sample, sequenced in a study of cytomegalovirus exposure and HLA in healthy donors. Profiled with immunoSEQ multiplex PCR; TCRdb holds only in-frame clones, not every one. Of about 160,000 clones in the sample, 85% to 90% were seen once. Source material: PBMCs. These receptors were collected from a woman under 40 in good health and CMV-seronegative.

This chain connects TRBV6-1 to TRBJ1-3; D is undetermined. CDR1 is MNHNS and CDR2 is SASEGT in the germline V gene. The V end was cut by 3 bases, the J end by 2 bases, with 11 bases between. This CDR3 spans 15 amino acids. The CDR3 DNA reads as TGTGCCAGCAGTGAGAGGGAATTCACTGGAAACACCATATATTTT. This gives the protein CASSEREFTGNTIYF.

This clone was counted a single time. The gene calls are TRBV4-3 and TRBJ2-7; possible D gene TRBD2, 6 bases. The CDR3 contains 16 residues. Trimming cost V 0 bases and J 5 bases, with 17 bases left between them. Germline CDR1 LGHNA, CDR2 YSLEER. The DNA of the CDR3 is TGCGCCAGCAGCCAAGATGATCCTAGCGTAGCCCACGAGCAGTACTTC. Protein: CASSQDDPSVAHEQYF.

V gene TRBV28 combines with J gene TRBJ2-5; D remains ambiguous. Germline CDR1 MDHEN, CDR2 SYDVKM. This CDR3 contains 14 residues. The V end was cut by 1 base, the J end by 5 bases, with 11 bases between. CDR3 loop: CASSLSWGSETQYF. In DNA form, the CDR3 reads TGTGCCAGCAGTTTATCCTGGGGTTCTGAGACCCAGTACTTC.

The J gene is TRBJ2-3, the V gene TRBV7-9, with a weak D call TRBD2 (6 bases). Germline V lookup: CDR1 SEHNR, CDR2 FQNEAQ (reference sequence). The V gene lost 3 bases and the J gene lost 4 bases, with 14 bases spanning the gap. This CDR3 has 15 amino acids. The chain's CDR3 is CASSFSGDWPDTQYF. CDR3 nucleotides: TGTGCCAGCAGCTTTTCGGGAGATTGGCCAGATACGCAGTATTTT.

The CDR3 region has the DNA TGTGCCAGCAGTGAAGCGGGGGGGACAGGGGTCGGCTACACCTTC. This codes for CASSEAGGTGVGYTF. The rearrangement joins TRBV6-1 to TRBJ1-2, with TRBD1 identical over 10 bases. V lost 0 bases and J lost 8; bases outside the gene matches: 6. Germline V gene sequence: CDR1 MNHNS, CDR2 SASEGT. This CDR3 has 15 amino acids.

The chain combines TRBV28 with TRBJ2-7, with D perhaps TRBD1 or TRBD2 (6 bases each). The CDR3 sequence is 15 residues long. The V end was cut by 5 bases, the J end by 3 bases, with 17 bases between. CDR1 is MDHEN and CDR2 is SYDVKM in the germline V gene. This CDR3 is CASSTRSRGHYEQYF. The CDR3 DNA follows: TGTGCCAGCAGTACCCGGTCCCGGGGGCACTACGAGCAGTACTTC. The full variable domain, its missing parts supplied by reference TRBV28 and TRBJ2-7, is DVKVTQSSRYLVKRTGEKVFLECVQDMDHENMFWYRQDPGLGLRLIYFSYDVKMKEKGDIPEGYSVSREKKERFSLILESASTNQTSMYLCASSTRSRGHYEQYFGPGTRLTVT.

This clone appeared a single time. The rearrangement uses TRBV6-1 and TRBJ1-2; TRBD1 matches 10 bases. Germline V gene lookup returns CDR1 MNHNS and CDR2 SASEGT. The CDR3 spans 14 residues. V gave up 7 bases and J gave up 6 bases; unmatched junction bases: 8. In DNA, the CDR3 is TGTGCCAGCAAAGAGACAGGGGGCGCCGATGGCTACACCTTC. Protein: CASKETGGADGYTF.

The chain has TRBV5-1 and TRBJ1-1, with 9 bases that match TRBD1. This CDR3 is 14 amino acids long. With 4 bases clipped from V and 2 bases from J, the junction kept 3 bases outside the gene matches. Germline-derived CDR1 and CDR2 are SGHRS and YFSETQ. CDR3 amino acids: CASSRGQGNTEAFF. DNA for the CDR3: TGCGCCAGCAGCCGGGGACAGGGTAACACTGAAGCTTTCTTT.